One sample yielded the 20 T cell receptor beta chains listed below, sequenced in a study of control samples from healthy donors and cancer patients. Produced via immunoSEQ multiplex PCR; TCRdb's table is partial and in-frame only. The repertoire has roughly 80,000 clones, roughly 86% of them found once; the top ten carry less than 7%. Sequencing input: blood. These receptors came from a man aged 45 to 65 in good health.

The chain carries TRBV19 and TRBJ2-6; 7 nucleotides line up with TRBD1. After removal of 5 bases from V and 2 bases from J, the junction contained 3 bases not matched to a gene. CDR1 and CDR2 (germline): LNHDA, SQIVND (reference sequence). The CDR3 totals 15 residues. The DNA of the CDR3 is TGTGCCAGTAGTTTGACAGGGACTGGGGCCAACGTCCTGACTTTC. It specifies CASSLTGTGANVLTF.

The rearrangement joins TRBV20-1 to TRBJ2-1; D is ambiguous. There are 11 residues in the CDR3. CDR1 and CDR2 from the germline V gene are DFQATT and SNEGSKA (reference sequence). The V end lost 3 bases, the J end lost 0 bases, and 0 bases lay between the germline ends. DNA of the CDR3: TGCAGTGCTAGCTCCTACAATGAGCAGTTCTTC. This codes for CSASSYNEQFF.

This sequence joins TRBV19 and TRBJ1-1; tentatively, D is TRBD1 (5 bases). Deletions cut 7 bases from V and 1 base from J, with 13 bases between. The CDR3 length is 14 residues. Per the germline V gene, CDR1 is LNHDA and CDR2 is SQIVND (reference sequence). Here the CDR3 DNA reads TGTGCCAGTAAGGGACTTATACGGAACACTGAAGCTTTCTTT. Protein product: CASKGLIRNTEAFF.

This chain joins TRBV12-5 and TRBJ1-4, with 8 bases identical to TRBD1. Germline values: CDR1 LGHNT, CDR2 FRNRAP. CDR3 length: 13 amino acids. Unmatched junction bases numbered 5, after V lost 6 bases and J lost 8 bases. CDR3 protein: CASGSGQGEKLFF. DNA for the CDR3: TGTGCTAGTGGGTCAGGACAGGGCGAAAAACTGTTTTTT. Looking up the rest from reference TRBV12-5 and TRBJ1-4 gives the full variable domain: DARVTQTPRHKVTEMGQEVTMRCQPILGHNTVFWYRQTMMQGLELLAYFRNRAPLDDSGMPKDRFSAEMPDATLATLKIQPSEPRDSAVYFCASGSGQGEKLFFGSGTQLSVL.

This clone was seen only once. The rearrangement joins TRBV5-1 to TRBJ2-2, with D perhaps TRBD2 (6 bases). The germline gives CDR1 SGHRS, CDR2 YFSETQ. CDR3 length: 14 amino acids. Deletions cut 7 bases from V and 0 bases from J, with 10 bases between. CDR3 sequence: CASGGTANTGELFF. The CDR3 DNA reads TGCGCCAGCGGGGGGACGGCGAACACCGGGGAGCTGTTTTTT. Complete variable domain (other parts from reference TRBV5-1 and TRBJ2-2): KAGVTQTPRYLIKTRGQQVTLSCSPISGHRSVSWYQQTPGQGLQFLFEYFSETQRNKGNFPGRFSGRQFSNSRSEMNVSTLELGDSALYLCASGGTANTGELFFGEGSRLTVL.

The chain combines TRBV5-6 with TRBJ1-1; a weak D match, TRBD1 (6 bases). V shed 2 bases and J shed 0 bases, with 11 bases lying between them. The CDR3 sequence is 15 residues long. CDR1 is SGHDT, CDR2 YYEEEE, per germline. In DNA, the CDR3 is TGTGCCAGCAGCTTACCGGGACAACTGAACACTGAAGCTTTCTTT. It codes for CASSLPGQLNTEAFF.

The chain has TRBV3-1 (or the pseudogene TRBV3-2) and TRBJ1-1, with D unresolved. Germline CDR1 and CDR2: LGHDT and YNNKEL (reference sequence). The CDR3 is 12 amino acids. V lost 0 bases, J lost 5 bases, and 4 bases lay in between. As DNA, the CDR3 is TGTGCCAGCAGCCAAGAGCTAACTGAAGCTTTCTTT. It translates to CASSQELTEAFF.

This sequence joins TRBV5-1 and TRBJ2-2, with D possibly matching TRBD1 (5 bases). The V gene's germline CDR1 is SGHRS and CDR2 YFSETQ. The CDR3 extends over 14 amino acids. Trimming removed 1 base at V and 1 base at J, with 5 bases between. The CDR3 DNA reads TGCGCCAGCAGCTTGAGGGGGAACACCGGGGAGCTGTTTTTT. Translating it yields CASSLRGNTGELFF. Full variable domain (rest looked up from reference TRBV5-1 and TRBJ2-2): KAGVTQTPRYLIKTRGQQVTLSCSPISGHRSVSWYQQTPGQGLQFLFEYFSETQRNKGNFPGRFSGRQFSNSRSEMNVSTLELGDSALYLCASSLRGNTGELFFGEGSRLTVL.

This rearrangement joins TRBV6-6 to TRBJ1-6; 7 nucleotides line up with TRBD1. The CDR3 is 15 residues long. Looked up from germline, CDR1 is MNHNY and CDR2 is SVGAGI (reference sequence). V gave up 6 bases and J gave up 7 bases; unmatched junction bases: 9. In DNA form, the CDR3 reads TGTGCCAGCAGAACGGGGGACAGCCCGAATTCACCCCTCCACTTT. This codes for CASRTGDSPNSPLHF.

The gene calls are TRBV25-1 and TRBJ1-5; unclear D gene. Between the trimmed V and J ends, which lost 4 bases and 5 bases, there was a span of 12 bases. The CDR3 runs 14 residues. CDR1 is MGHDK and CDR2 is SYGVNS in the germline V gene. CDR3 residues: CASSGEGAYQPQHF. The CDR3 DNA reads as TGTGCCAGCAGTGGGGAGGGCGCTTATCAGCCCCAGCATTTT.

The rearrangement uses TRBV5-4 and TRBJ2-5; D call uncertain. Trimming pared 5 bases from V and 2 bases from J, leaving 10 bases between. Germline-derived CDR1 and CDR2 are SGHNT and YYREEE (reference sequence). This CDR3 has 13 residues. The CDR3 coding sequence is TGTGCCAGCAGGGGTCGACATCAAGAGACCCAGTACTTC. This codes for CASRGRHQETQYF.

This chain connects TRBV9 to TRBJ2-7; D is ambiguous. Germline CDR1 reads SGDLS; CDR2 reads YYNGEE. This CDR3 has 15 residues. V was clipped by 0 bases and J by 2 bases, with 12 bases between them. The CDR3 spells CASSVEGSLTYEQYF. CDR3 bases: TGTGCCAGCAGCGTAGAGGGCAGCTTAACCTACGAGCAGTACTTC.

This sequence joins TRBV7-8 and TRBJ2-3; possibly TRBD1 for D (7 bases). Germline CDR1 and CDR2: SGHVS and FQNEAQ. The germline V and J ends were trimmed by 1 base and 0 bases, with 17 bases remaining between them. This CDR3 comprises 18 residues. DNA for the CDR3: TGTGCCAGCAGCTTAGGGCGGGGTCAGGGGGATAGCACAGATACGCAGTATTTT. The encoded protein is CASSLGRGQGDSTDTQYF.

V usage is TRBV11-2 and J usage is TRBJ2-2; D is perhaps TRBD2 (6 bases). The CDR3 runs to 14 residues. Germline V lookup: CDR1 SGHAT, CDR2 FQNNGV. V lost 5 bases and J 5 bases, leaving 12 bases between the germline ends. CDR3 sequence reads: CASSTVGGTGELFF. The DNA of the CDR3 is TGTGCCAGCAGCACCGTGGGGGGTACCGGGGAGCTGTTTTTT.

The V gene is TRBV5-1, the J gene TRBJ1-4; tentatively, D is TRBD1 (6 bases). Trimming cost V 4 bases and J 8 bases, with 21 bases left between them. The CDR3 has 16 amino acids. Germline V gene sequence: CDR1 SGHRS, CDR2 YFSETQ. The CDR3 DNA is TGCGCCAGCAGCAAAGGTCGCATAACAGGGAACGAAAAACTGTTTTTT. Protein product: CASSKGRITGNEKLFF.

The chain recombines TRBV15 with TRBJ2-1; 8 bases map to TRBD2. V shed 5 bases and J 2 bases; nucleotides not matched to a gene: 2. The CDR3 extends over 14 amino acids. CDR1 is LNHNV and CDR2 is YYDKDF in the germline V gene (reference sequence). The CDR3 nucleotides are TGTGCCACCAGCGACGGGGGGGCCTACAATGAGCAGTTCTTC. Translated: CATSDGGAYNEQFF.

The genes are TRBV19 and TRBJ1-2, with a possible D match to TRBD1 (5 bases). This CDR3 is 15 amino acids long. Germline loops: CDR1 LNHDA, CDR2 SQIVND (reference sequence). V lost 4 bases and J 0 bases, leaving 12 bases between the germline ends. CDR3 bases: TGTGCCAGTAGTACCAGCGGGACGTCTAACTATGGCTACACCTTC. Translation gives CASSTSGTSNYGYTF.

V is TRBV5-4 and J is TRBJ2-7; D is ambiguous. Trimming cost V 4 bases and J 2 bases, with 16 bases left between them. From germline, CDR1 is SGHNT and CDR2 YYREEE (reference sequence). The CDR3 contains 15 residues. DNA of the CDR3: TGTGCCAGCAGCCCAGTGGCAGGTCCAACCTACGAGCAGTACTTC. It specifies CASSPVAGPTYEQYF.

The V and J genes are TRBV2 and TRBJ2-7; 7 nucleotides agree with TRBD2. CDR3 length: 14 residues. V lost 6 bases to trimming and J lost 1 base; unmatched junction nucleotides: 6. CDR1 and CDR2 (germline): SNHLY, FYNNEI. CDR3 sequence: CASSPFSGSYEQYF. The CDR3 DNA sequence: TGTGCCAGCAGCCCCTTTAGCGGGTCCTACGAGCAGTACTTC.

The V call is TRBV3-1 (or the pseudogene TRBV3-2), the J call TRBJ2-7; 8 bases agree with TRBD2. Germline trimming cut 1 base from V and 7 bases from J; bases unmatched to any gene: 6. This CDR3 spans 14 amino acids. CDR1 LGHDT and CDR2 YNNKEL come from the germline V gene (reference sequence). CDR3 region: CASSQAGGREEQYF. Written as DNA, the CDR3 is TGTGCCAGCAGCCAAGCGGGGGGGCGGGAGGAGCAGTACTTC.